This TCR beta chain is drawn from a study of T cells after yellow fever vaccination. Overall study findings and caveats: Post-booster reappearance was seen for most primary-vaccination clones (just under 97% CD4, 80% to 90% CD8). Weaker overall, the secondary response nonetheless peaked faster (day 5 versus 15). The presence of abundant clonotypes contaminating from the bulk population was possible in FACS-sorted repertoires.

A remark on this clonotype: What it binds is unknown.

The CDR3 covers 16 residues. Trimming took 5 bases from V and 6 from J; bases not matched to a gene: 7. TCRdb re-derived calls from the 5' RACE reads in MiXCR, one entry per CDR3 protein. This sample has hundreds of thousands of distinct CDR3 sequences; roughly 14% occur once, and the top ten carry about 14%. The chain carries TRBV12-3 or TRBV12-4 and TRBJ2-3, with 14 positions matching TRBD2. This TCR was recovered from a man under 40 who received the YFV17D yellow fever vaccine. This material consisted of PBMCs, taken on the day of the yellow fever booster vaccination. The CDR3 here is CASSGGTSGSLDTQYF. The CDR3 DNA sequence: TGTGCCAGCAGTGGTGGGACTAGCGGGAGTTTGGATACGCAGTATTTT.